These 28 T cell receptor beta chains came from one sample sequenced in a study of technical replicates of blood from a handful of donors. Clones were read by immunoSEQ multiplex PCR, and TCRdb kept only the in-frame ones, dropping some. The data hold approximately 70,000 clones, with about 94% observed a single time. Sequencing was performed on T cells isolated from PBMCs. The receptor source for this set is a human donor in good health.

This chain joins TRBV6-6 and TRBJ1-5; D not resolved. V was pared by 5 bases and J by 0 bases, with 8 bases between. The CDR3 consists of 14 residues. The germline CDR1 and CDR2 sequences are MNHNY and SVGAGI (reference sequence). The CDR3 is CASSRESSNQPQHF. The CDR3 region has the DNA TGTGCCAGCAGTAGAGAAAGTAGCAATCAGCCCCAGCATTTT.

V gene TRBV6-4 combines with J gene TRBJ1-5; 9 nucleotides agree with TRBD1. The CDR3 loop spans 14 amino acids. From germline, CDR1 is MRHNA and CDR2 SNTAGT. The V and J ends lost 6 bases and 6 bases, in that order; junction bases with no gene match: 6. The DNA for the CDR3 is TGTGCCAGCAGGGAACAGGGGGCCTTTCAGCCCCAGCATTTT. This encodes CASREQGAFQPQHF.

CDR3 protein: CATSSGGGFVEAFF. The CDR3 nucleotides read TGTGCCACCAGCTCTGGGGGGGGTTTTGTTGAAGCTTTCTTT. The chain employs TRBV15 and TRBJ1-1, with D possibly TRBD1 on 5 matching bases. The CDR3 spans 14 residues. Deletions cut 5 bases from V and 7 bases from J, with 17 bases between. Germline lookup yields CDR1 LNHNV and CDR2 YYDKDF (reference sequence).

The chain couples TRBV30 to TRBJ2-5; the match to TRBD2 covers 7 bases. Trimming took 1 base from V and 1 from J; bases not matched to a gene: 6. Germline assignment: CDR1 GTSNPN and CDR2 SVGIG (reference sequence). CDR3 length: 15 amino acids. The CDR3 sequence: CAWSALLASQETQYF. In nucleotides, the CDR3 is TGTGCCTGGAGTGCCCTACTAGCGTCCCAAGAGACCCAGTACTTC.

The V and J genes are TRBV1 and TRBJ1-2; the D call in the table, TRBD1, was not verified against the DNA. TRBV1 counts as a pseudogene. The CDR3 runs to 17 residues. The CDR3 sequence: CTSSQDPLGTGEYGYTF. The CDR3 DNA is TGCACCAGCAGCCAAGATCCCCTTGGGACAGGGGAGTATGGCTACACCTTC.

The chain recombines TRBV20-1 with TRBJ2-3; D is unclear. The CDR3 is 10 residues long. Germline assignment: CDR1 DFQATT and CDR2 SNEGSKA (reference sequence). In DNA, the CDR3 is TGCAGCCCTTCTACAGATACGCAGTATTTT. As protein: CSPSTDTQYF.

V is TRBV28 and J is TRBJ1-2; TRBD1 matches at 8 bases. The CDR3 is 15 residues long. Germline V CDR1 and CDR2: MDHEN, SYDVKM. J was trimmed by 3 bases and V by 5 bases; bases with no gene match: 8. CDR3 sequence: CASSPIRQGYYGYTF. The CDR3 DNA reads TGTGCCAGCAGTCCCATCCGACAGGGGTACTATGGCTACACCTTC.

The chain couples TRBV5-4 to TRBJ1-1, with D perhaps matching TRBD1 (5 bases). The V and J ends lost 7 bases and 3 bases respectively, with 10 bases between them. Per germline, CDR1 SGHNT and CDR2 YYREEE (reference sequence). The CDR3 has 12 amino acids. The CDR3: CASEGGDTEAFF. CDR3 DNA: TGTGCCAGCGAGGGAGGGGACACTGAAGCTTTCTTT.

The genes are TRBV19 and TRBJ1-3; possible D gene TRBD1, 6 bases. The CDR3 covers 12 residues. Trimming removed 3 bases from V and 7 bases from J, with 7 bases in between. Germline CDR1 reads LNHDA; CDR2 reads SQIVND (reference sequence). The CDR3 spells CASSIDRNTIYF. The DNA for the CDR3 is TGTGCCAGTAGTATCGACAGGAACACCATATATTTT.

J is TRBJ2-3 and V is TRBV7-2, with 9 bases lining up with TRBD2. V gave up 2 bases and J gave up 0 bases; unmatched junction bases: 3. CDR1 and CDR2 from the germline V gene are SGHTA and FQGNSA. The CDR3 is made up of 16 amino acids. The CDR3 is CASSLLAGISTDTQYF. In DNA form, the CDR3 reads TGTGCCAGCAGCTTACTAGCGGGGATAAGCACAGATACGCAGTATTTT.

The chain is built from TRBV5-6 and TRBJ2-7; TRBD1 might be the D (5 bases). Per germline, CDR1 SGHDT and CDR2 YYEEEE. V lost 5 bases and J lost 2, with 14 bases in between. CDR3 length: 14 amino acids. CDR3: CASRPNTGAYEQYF. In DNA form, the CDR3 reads TGTGCCAGCAGACCTAATACAGGAGCCTACGAGCAGTACTTC.

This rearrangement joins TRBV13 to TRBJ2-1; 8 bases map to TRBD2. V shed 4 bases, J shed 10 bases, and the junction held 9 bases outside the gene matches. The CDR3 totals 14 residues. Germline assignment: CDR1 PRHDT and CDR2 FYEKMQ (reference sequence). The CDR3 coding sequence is TGTGCCAGCAGCTCCCAACGGGAGGGTATGGAGCAGTTCTTC. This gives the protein CASSSQREGMEQFF.

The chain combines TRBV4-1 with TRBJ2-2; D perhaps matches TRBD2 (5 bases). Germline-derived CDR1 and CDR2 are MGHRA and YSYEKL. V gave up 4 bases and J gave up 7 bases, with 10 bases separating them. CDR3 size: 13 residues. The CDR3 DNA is TGCGCCAGCAGCCCGGGGTGGGACGGGGAGCTGTTTTTT. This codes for CASSPGWDGELFF.

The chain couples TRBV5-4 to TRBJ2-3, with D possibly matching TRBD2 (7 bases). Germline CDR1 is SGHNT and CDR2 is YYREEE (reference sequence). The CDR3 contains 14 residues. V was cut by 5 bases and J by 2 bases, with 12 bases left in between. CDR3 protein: CASSPAGATDTQYF. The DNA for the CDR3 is TGTGCCAGCAGTCCTGCGGGGGCCACAGATACGCAGTATTTT.

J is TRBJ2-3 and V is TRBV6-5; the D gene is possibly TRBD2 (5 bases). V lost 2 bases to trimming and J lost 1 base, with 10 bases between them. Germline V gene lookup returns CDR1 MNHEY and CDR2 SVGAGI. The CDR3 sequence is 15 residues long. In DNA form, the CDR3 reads TGTGCCAGCAGTTACAGCGGAGGAGGCACAGATACGCAGTATTTT. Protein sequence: CASSYSGGGTDTQYF.

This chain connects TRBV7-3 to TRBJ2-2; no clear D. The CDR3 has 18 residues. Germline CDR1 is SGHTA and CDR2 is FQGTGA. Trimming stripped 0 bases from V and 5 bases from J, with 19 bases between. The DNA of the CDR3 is TGTGCCAGCAGCTTAACCGATGATATCTTACTTACGACCGGGGAGCTGTTTTTT. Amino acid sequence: CASSLTDDILLTTGELFF.

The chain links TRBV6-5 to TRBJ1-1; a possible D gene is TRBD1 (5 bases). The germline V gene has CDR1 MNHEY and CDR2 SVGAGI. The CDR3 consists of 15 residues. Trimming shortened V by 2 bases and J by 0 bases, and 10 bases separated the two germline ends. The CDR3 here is CASSYSRVLNTEAFF. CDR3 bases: TGTGCCAGCAGTTACAGCAGGGTCCTGAACACTGAAGCTTTCTTT.

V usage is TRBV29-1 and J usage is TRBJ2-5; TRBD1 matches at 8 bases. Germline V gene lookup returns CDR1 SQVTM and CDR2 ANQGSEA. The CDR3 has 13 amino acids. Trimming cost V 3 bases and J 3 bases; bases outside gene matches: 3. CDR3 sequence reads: CSVELDREETQYF. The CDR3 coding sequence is TGCAGCGTTGAGTTGGACAGGGAAGAGACCCAGTACTTC.

The CDR3 DNA sequence: TGTGCCAGCAGCCATCAGAGGGTAGCGGTTAATGAGCAGTTCTTC. As protein: CASSHQRVAVNEQFF. The rearrangement uses TRBV9 and TRBJ2-1; the D gene is possibly TRBD2 (6 bases). Germline assignment: CDR1 SGDLS and CDR2 YYNGEE. V lost 4 bases and J lost 7, with 18 bases in between. The CDR3 length is 15 residues.

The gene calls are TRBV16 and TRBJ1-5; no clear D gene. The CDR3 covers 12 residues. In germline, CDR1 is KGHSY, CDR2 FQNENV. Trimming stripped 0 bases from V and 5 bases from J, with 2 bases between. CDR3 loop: CASSQSYQPQHF. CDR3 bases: TGTGCCAGCAGCCAATCCTATCAGCCCCAGCATTTT.

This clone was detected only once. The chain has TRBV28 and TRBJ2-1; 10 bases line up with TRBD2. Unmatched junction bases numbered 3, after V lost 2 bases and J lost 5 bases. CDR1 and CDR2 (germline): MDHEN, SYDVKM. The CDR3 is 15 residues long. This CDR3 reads CASSLRAGGNNEQFF. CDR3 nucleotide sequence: TGTGCCAGCAGTTTAAGAGCGGGAGGGAACAATGAGCAGTTCTTC. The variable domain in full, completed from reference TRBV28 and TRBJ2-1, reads DVKVTQSSRYLVKRTGEKVFLECVQDMDHENMFWYRQDPGLGLRLIYFSYDVKMKEKGDIPEGYSVSREKKERFSLILESASTNQTSMYLCASSLRAGGNNEQFFGPGTRLTVL.

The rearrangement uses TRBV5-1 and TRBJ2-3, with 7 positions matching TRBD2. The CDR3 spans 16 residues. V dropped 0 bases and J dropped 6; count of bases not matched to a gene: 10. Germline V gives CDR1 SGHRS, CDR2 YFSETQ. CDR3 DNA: TGCGCCAGCAGCTTGGTTCCAGCGGGACCCCCGGATACGCAGTATTTT. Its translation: CASSLVPAGPPDTQYF.

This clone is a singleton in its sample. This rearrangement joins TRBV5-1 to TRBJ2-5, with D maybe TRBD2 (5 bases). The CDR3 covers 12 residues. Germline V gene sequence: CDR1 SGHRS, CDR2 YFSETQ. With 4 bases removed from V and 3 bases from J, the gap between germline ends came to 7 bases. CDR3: CASSRGKETQYF. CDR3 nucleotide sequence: TGCGCCAGCAGCCGGGGTAAAGAGACCCAGTACTTC.

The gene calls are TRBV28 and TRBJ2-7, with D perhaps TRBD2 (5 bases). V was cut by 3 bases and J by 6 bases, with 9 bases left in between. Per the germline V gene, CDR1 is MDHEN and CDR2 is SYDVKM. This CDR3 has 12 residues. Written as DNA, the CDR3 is TGTGCCAGCAGTTTCGATCGGGGCGAGCAGTACTTC. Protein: CASSFDRGEQYF.

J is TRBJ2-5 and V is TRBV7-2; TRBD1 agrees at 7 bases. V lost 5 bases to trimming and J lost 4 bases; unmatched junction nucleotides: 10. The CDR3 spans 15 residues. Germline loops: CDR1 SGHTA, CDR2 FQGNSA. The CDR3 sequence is CASSPTTGSRETQYF. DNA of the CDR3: TGTGCCAGCAGCCCAACGACAGGGAGCCGAGAGACCCAGTACTTC.

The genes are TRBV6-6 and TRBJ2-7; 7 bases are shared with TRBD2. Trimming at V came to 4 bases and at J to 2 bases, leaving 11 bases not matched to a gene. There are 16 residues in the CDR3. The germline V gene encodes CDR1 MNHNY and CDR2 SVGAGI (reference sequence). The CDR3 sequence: CASSSIRLADPYEQYF. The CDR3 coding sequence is TGTGCCAGCAGTTCAATTCGACTAGCCGATCCCTACGAGCAGTACTTC.

The CDR3, as DNA: TGTGCCAGCAGCTTTACCCGGGACACCTCCTACAATGAGCAGTTCTTC. It is translated as CASSFTRDTSYNEQFF. This rearrangement joins TRBV11-2 to TRBJ2-1, with D possibly TRBD1 on 6 matching bases. V was shortened by 3 bases and J by 0 bases, with 12 bases between the two germline ends. This CDR3 region has 16 residues. Germline CDR1 is SGHAT and CDR2 is FQNNGV.

DNA of the CDR3: TGTGCCAGAAGCTCTGGACTAGCGGGAGTTACCGGGGAGCTGTTTTTT. This codes for CARSSGLAGVTGELFF. V and J are TRBV5-3 and TRBJ2-2; TRBD2 matches 13 bases. TRBV5-3 is an ORF, and what it does is uncertain. There are 16 residues in the CDR3. With 3 bases clipped from V and 5 bases from J, the junction kept 4 bases outside the gene matches.